This TCR beta chain was sequenced for a study of regulatory and conventional T cells in RAG deficiency. The sorted conventional CD4+ T cells were CD25-low and CD127-high, with genomic DNA sequenced. Assay used: immunoSEQ multiplex PCR; TCRdb lists only in-frame clones, some missing. The data show about 34,000 clones, 76% seen once. This clone was detected only a few times. What it binds is unknown. Broader study findings: Control T-cell subsets had markedly higher Shannon entropy and lower Simpson indices than RAG-deficient patients. Omenn patients showed >75% Treg-Tconv overlap and shorter CDR3 lengths.

The same specimen was also included in a second study, on regulatory T cells. That source adds: Amplification used 52 TRBV primers and 13 TRBJ primers. Skewed V and J usage and few unique V-J pairs marked patient repertoires, most in Tregs.

The clonotype comes from a human donor in good health. Sequenced input: CD4+ effector T cells sorted from blood.

The chain's CDR3 is CASSQEGFVGYTF. The CDR3 DNA reads as TGCGCCAGCAGCCAAGAGGGGTTCGTTGGCTACACCTTC. This chain uses TRBV4-1 with TRBJ1-2, with D hard to call. V was cut by 0 bases and J by 7 bases, with 9 bases left in between. Germline-derived CDR1 and CDR2 are MGHRA and YSYEKL. This CDR3 is built from 13 residues.